Included here is one T cell receptor beta chain sequence, with context. Antigen unknown. Germline CDR1 reads SGHAT; CDR2 reads FQNNGV. With 5 bases removed from V and 10 bases from J, the gap between germline ends came to 27 bases. The CDR3 loop spans 16 amino acids. This sample was taken from a study of tumor-infiltrating lymphocytes in primary liver carcinoma. Turning to the study itself: Tumors, staged T1-T3 N0M0, spanned about 4.2 to 11 cm. Study outcomes and limitations: Tumor-adjacent and tumor-blood pairs shared a smaller degree of overlap than tumor region pairs.

The input was around 0.5 ug total RNA; TCR beta cDNA was made from it with a constant-region primer. Library construction for TCR beta comprised three nested multiplex PCR rounds performed with slightly modified ARM-PCR. A C-beta reverse primer and TRBV1-TRBV30 forward primers served in each of the first two PCR rounds, at ten to eleven cycles apiece. TCRdb independently ran MiXCR on the multiplex PCR reads; one entry per CDR3 protein. This repertoire shows roughly 100,000 distinct CDR3 sequences, approximately 80% found once; its top ten account for approximately 20%. For each extraction, RNA and DNA were obtained together from 20-30 mg of unsorted bulk tissue. Every tumor sample analyzed contained over 75% viable tumor cells.

The source is a man aged 35 to 55 with primary liver carcinoma and hepatitis B virus infection. The chain recombines TRBV11-2 with TRBJ2-7; D possibly corresponds to TRBD1 (6 bases). The sequencing input was liver tumor tissue from sampling region 3. Subset here: tumor region T3, left-lateral pole. The CDR3 loop is CASSPGWGRVTYEQYF. The CDR3 coding sequence is TGTGCCAGCAGCCCAGGGTGGGGGCGAGTCACCTATGAACAGTACTTC.